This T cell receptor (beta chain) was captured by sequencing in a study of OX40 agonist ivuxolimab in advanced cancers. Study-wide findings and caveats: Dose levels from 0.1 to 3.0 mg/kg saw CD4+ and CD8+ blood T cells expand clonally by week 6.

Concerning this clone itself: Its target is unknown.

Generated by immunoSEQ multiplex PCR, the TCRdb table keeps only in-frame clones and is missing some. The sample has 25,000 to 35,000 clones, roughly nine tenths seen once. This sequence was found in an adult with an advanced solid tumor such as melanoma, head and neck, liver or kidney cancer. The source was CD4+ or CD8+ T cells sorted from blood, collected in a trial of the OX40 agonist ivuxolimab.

Here the CDR3 DNA reads TGTGCCAGCCGGGATGAAGCTTTCTTT. It codes for CASRDEAFF. V and J are TRBV7-4 and TRBJ1-1; unclear D gene. This CDR3 has 9 residues. The germline gives CDR1 SGHVT, CDR2 SQSDAQ. Trimming pared 8 bases from V and 7 bases from J, leaving 5 bases between.